This entry features one T cell receptor (beta chain) sequence. Germline CDR1 and CDR2: MGHRA and YSYEKL. Trimming removed 4 bases at V and 4 bases at J, with 11 bases between. The CDR3 has 13 amino acids. This sample is part of a study of patients and donors after allogeneic stem cell transplantation. TCRdb used MiXCR to reprocess the RT-PCR reads, holding one entry per CDR3 protein. The table has some 92,000 distinct CDR3 sequences, under 50% seen once. The receptor was isolated from a human donor who was either an allogeneic HSCT recipient or a stem cell or donor lymphocyte infusion donor (not recorded which). It is not recorded whose cells these are; they may come from a transplant donor. Sample: blood, either unsorted or a sorted T cell fraction (not recorded which). V and J are TRBV4-1 and TRBJ2-7; no clear D. The CDR3 sequence: CASSPGGSYEQYF. As DNA, the CDR3 is TGCGCCAGCAGCCCGGGTGGAAGTTACGAGCAGTACTTC.